This entry lists 2 T cell receptor beta chains sequenced from one sample in a study of shared clonotypes between healthy human individuals (dated by TCRdb to 2020 to 2022). Library generation was performed with the immunoSEQ multiplex PCR assay. TCRdb obtained this table from immuneACCESS and retained in-frame rearrangements with V and J assigned. These tables miss some clones; where compared with another copy, unresolved V genes account for less than half of the shortfall, and the remainder is unexplained. In this sample the table shows 2 million to 3 million clones, over 85% of which occur a single time. The top ten hold approximately 0.35% of the sample. The specimen sequenced was naive CD4+ T cells from PBMCs. The cell subset or site label on this specimen signifies: CD45RA+ positively selected. These receptors were taken from a man aged 18 to 29 in good health. Some clones in this sample may be carry-over from other donors' samples.

This chain connects TRBV19 to TRBJ1-2; maybe TRBD1 (5 bases). V was clipped by 3 bases and J by 6 bases, with 17 bases between them. From germline, CDR1 is LNHDA and CDR2 SQIVND (reference sequence). The CDR3 is 15 residues long. Here the CDR3 reads CASSIQGGRWDGYTF. The CDR3 coding sequence is TGTGCCAGTAGTATTCAGGGAGGACGATGGGATGGCTACACCTTC.

This clone has a single count. V usage is TRBV18 and J usage is TRBJ2-7; D unclear. Between the trimmed V and J ends, which lost 6 bases and 2 bases, there was a span of 11 bases. CDR3 length: 13 residues. Germline V gene lookup returns CDR1 KGHSH and CDR2 LQKENI. The CDR3 reads CASSAGRTYEQYF. The DNA of the CDR3 is TGTGCCAGCTCCGCAGGTCGGACCTACGAGCAGTACTTC. The full variable domain, its missing parts supplied by reference TRBV18 and TRBJ2-7, is NAGVMQNPRHLVRRRGQEARLRCSPMKGHSHVYWYRQLPEEGLKFMVYLQKENIIDESGMPKERFSAEFPKEGPSILRIQQVVRGDSAAYFCASSAGRTYEQYFGPGTRLTVT.